What follows are 30 T cell receptor beta chains derived from one specimen sequenced in a study of T-cell reconstitution after alpha-beta-depleted transplantation in children. As it was prepared, the TCRbeta library received unique molecular identifiers. In TCRdb, the PCR reads were re-called with MiXCR into one record per CDR3 protein. The data hold about 440,000 distinct CDR3 sequences, with 43% observed a single time. Sequenced here: PBMCs, sampled before TCRalphabeta/CD19-depleted stem cell transplant. These receptors all come from a girl aged 2 to 9 with aplastic anemia, due to receive a stem cell transplant.

The chain recombines TRBV5-1 with TRBJ2-2; D gene uncertain. Germline V gene lookup returns CDR1 SGHRS and CDR2 YFSETQ. The CDR3 totals 16 residues. Trimming removed 0 bases at V and 1 base at J, with 10 bases between. DNA of the CDR3: TGCGCCAGCAGCTTGGAGGTGTCCGGGAACACCGGGGAGCTGTTTTTT. Protein: CASSLEVSGNTGELFF.

Turning to this clonotype: A much more abundant neighbour one base away suggests this may be a read error. The chain combines TRBV12-3 or TRBV12-4 with TRBJ1-1; possibly TRBD1 for D (6 bases). CDR3 length: 12 amino acids. Trimming cost V 2 bases and J 10 bases, with 11 bases left between them. This CDR3 is CASSLYGQPAFF. The CDR3 DNA follows: TGTGCCAGCAGTTTATATGGACAGCCAGCTTTCTTT.

V gene TRBV20-1 combines with J gene TRBJ2-7, with 10 bases lining up with TRBD1. Germline V gives CDR1 DFQATT, CDR2 SNEGSKA (reference sequence). Germline trimming cut 7 bases from V and 2 bases from J; bases unmatched to any gene: 5. The CDR3 has 13 amino acids. The CDR3 region has the DNA TGCAGTGTAACCGGGACAGGGGCCTACGAGCAGTACTTC. Translated, it gives CSVTGTGAYEQYF.

The chain recombines TRBV5-1 with TRBJ2-2, with TRBD2 matching over 16 bases. This CDR3 comprises 19 residues. The trim removed 5 bases at V and 7 bases at J, leaving 14 bases unmatched. Germline V lookup: CDR1 SGHRS, CDR2 YFSETQ. The CDR3 reads CASSFPGTSGRAVIGELFF. CDR3 DNA sequence: TGCGCCAGCAGTTTTCCCGGGACTAGCGGGAGGGCCGTCATCGGGGAGCTGTTTTTT.

There are a few counts of this clonotype. This chain connects TRBV2 to TRBJ2-5; TRBD2 agrees at 11 bases. J gave up 7 bases and V 4 bases, and 8 bases lay outside the gene matches. Germline V gene sequence: CDR1 SNHLY, CDR2 FYNNEI. The CDR3 covers 15 residues. In DNA, the CDR3 is TGTGCCAGCAGTGGGTTCGGGACTAGCGGTGGGACCCAGTACTTC. This gives the protein CASSGFGTSGGTQYF.

This clonotype has a count of ten or more. V gene TRBV28 combines with J gene TRBJ2-5, with 9 bases that match TRBD1. J was trimmed by 1 base and V by 4 bases; bases with no gene match: 10. The CDR3 loop spans 17 amino acids. Germline V CDR1 and CDR2: MDHEN, SYDVKM. CDR3 region: CASSSTLLGQGQETQYF. The DNA for the CDR3 is TGTGCCAGCAGTTCTACTCTTTTGGGACAGGGCCAAGAGACCCAGTACTTC. The full variable domain, with the rest looked up from reference TRBV28 and TRBJ2-5, is DVKVTQSSRYLVKRTGEKVFLECVQDMDHENMFWYRQDPGLGLRLIYFSYDVKMKEKGDIPEGYSVSREKKERFSLILESASTNQTSMYLCASSSTLLGQGQETQYFGPGTRLLVL.

This clonotype showed up just a few times. This rearrangement joins TRBV2 to TRBJ2-1; TRBD2 agrees at 9 bases. This CDR3 is built from 19 residues. With V trimmed by 0 bases and J by 8 bases, 17 bases remained unmatched. The germline V gene encodes CDR1 SNHLY and CDR2 FYNNEI. The DNA of the CDR3 is TGTGCCAGCAGTGAAGCAAAAGTTATCAGGGCTAGCGGGATTTATGAGCAGTTCTTC. This codes for CASSEAKVIRASGIYEQFF.

This clonotype was recorded many times. The rearrangement uses TRBV15 and TRBJ1-3; the D is unclear. Looked up from germline, CDR1 is LNHNV and CDR2 is YYDKDF (reference sequence). The CDR3 has 16 residues. V lost 2 bases and J 0 bases, leaving 11 bases between the germline ends. CDR3 in DNA: TGTGCCACCAGCAGACAAAGAACCTTCTCTGGAAACACCATATATTTT. Its translation is CATSRQRTFSGNTIYF.

This clonotype has a single count. The J gene is TRBJ2-7, the V gene TRBV12-3 or TRBV12-4; D is unresolved. The CDR3 loop spans 13 amino acids. V lost 4 bases, J lost 4 bases, and 11 bases lay in between. CDR3 in amino acids: CASSWADGYEQYF. CDR3 bases: TGTGCCAGCAGTTGGGCCGACGGGTACGAGCAGTACTTC.

This clonotype was detected a few times. V gene TRBV10-3 combines with J gene TRBJ1-1; TRBD1 matches at 8 bases. CDR1 is ENHRY, CDR2 SYGVKD, per germline. The junction had 4 bases not matched to a gene; V was cut back by 6 bases and J by 4 bases. This CDR3 has 13 residues. CDR3 in DNA: TGTGCCATCAGCACAGGGGGTTCCACTGAAGCTTTCTTT. Translating it yields CAISTGGSTEAFF.

V usage is TRBV5-1 and J usage is TRBJ2-7, with TRBD1 matching 8 bases. Germline-derived CDR1 and CDR2 are SGHRS and YFSETQ. V lost 4 bases, J lost 0 bases, and 9 bases stayed unmatched. CDR3 length: 16 amino acids. CDR3 protein: CASSRSTGQASYEQYF. The CDR3 DNA follows: TGCGCCAGCAGCCGCTCTACGGGACAGGCCTCCTACGAGCAGTACTTC.

By share, this clonotype counts as medium-sized. V usage is TRBV20-1 and J usage is TRBJ2-2; 8 nucleotides line up with TRBD2. Per the germline V gene, CDR1 is DFQATT and CDR2 is SNEGSKA (reference sequence). The ends lost 6 bases at V and 5 bases at J; junction bases unmatched: 5. This CDR3 has 13 amino acids. The DNA of the CDR3 is TGCAGTGCAGCGAGCGGGAGAACCGGGGAGCTGTTTTTT. Its protein product is CSAASGRTGELFF.

This clonotype was picked up many times. The chain has TRBV7-8 and TRBJ1-3; D perhaps matches TRBD1 (5 bases). The CDR3 totals 17 residues. V shed 1 base and J shed 0 bases, with 13 bases lying between them. Germline V gene sequence: CDR1 SGHVS, CDR2 FQNEAQ. DNA for the CDR3: TGTGCCAGCAGCTTAGAAGGGGCGGCAGTCTCTGGAAACACCATATATTTT. It codes for CASSLEGAAVSGNTIYF.

The chain joins TRBV5-5 to TRBJ2-1; D not resolved. The length of the CDR3 is 14 residues. Germline V gene lookup returns CDR1 SGHKS and CDR2 YYEKEE (reference sequence). V was pared by 4 bases and J by 10 bases, with 18 bases between. CDR3 region: CASSQVLVPSEQFF. The CDR3 DNA sequence: TGTGCCAGCAGCCAGGTATTAGTGCCTTCGGAGCAGTTCTTC. Supplemented by reference TRBV5-5 and TRBJ2-1, the full variable domain reads DAGVTQSPTHLIKTRGQQVTLRCSPISGHKSVSWYQQVLGQGPQFIFQYYEKEERGRGNFPDRFSARQFPNYSSELNVNALLLGDSALYLCASSQVLVPSEQFFGPGTRLTVL.

In nucleotides, the CDR3 is TGTGCCAGCAGTTTTAGCGGGTACAACAATGAGCAGTTCTTC. This sequence encodes CASSFSGYNNEQFF. This rearrangement joins TRBV6-5 to TRBJ2-1; 7 bases match TRBD2. The V and J ends lost 4 bases and 5 bases, in that order; junction bases with no gene match: 5. This CDR3 is 14 amino acids long. The germline CDR1 and CDR2 sequences are MNHEY and SVGAGI.

V gene TRBV5-1 combines with J gene TRBJ2-2, with TRBD2 identical over 7 bases. V trimming: 1 base; J trimming: 3 bases; junction bases outside the gene matches: 3. CDR3 length: 15 residues. The germline CDR1 and CDR2 sequences are SGHRS and YFSETQ. The CDR3 region is CASSLREGDTGELFF. The CDR3 DNA sequence: TGCGCCAGCAGCTTGAGGGAGGGCGACACCGGGGAGCTGTTTTTT.

V usage is TRBV4-3 and J usage is TRBJ2-1; D is unresolved. The CDR3 consists of 15 residues. With 0 bases removed from V and 9 bases from J, the gap between germline ends came to 15 bases. Germline V gene lookup returns CDR1 LGHNA and CDR2 YSLEER. The CDR3 nucleotides are TGCGCCAGCAGCCAAGATCGTTTTGGGTTGGGTGAGCAGTTCTTC. Protein product: CASSQDRFGLGEQFF.

The chain is built from TRBV20-1 and TRBJ2-5; TRBD2 aligns across 8 bases. The CDR3 is made up of 13 amino acids. CDR1 and CDR2 (germline): DFQATT, SNEGSKA (reference sequence). Trimming removed 3 bases from V and 5 bases from J; junction bases left unmatched: 5. The CDR3 spells CSASSGAEETQYF. The CDR3 nucleotides are TGCAGTGCTAGTAGCGGGGCCGAGGAGACCCAGTACTTC.

In regard to this clonotype: Possible read error: a much larger clone is one base away. This chain links TRBV4-1 with TRBJ2-2; 7 positions agree with TRBD2. The CDR3 runs to 21 residues. From germline, CDR1 is MGHRA and CDR2 YSYEKL. CDR3 nucleotides: TGCGTCAGCAGCCAAGAAGTGCCAGGGAGAGTCGGGAGGACGAACACCGGGGAGCTGTTTTTT. Its protein is CVSSQEVPGRVGRTNTGELFF.

This clonotype has at least ten counts. The CDR3 sequence: CASSHRAGYNEQFF. The CDR3 coding sequence is TGTGCCAGCAGCCACCGGGCCGGTTACAATGAGCAGTTCTTC. V usage is TRBV3-1 and J usage is TRBJ2-1; no reliable D call. Per the germline V gene, CDR1 is LGHDT and CDR2 is YNNKEL (reference sequence). The CDR3 runs to 14 residues. The V gene lost 3 bases and the J gene lost 4 bases, with 10 bases spanning the gap.

The chain is built from TRBV20-1 and TRBJ1-2, with D unresolved. Looked up from germline, CDR1 is DFQATT and CDR2 is SNEGSKA (reference sequence). This CDR3 contains 11 residues. V lost 5 bases, J lost 8 bases, and 12 bases lay in between. Written as DNA, the CDR3 is TGCAGTGCTGGAGGTACGGGCGGCTACACCTTC. Protein: CSAGGTGGYTF.

This clonotype has at least ten counts. The J gene is TRBJ1-2, the V gene TRBV7-2; weak D call: TRBD1 (6 bases). The V end was cut by 1 base, the J end by 3 bases, with 9 bases between. The CDR3 contains 14 residues. CDR1 is SGHTA and CDR2 is FQGNSA in the germline V gene. The CDR3 here is CASSLVGGDYGYTF. The CDR3 region has the DNA TGTGCCAGCAGCTTAGTAGGGGGGGACTATGGCTACACCTTC.

V is TRBV2 and J is TRBJ1-1; no clear D. The CDR3 runs 14 residues. Germline CDR1 and CDR2: SNHLY and FYNNEI. Trimming cost V 6 bases and J 0 bases, with 11 bases left between them. CDR3: CASRPRTLNTEAFF. The CDR3 coding sequence is TGTGCCAGCAGACCCAGAACATTGAACACTGAAGCTTTCTTT. Variable domain in full (rest from reference TRBV2 and TRBJ1-1): EPEVTQTPSHQVTQMGQEVILRCVPISNHLYFYWYRQILGQKVEFLVSFYNNEISEKSEIFDDQFSVERPDGSNFTLKIRSTKLEDSAMYFCASRPRTLNTEAFFGQGTRLTVV.

Concerning this clonotype itself: Since a much larger clone is just one base distant, this may be a read error. The chain uses TRBV5-1 and TRBJ2-1, with D perhaps matching TRBD2 (6 bases). There are 17 residues in the CDR3. Germline CDR1 and CDR2: SGHRS and YFSETQ. CDR3 nucleotide sequence: TGCCCCAGCAGCTTGGCCGGAGGGAAGAGCTCCTACAATGAGCAGTTCTTC. Residues: CPSSLAGGKSSYNEQFF.

The chain uses TRBV20-1 and TRBJ2-5, with D perhaps being TRBD1 or TRBD2 (5 bases each). The germline V and J ends were trimmed by 1 base and 0 bases, with 15 bases remaining between them. This CDR3 comprises 16 residues. The V gene's germline CDR1 is DFQATT and CDR2 SNEGSKA (reference sequence). The CDR3 loop is CSARAPMGTNQETQYF. The CDR3 region has the DNA TGCAGTGCTAGAGCCCCTATGGGGACCAACCAAGAGACCCAGTACTTC.

The chain recombines TRBV20-1 with TRBJ2-5, with no clear D. Deletions cut 3 bases from V and 4 bases from J, with 3 bases between. The CDR3 totals 10 residues. Germline-derived CDR1 and CDR2 are DFQATT and SNEGSKA (reference sequence). Written as DNA, the CDR3 is TGCAGTGCTAGTTTAGAGACCCAGTACTTC. Amino acid sequence: CSASLETQYF.

The rearrangement links TRBV20-1 to TRBJ1-5; D remains ambiguous. This CDR3 contains 16 residues. Germline values: CDR1 DFQATT, CDR2 SNEGSKA (reference sequence). V lost 5 bases and J lost 4, with 21 bases in between. This CDR3 is CSAFGGKPRLNQPQHF. The DNA for the CDR3 is TGCAGTGCTTTCGGCGGGAAACCCAGACTAAATCAGCCCCAGCATTTT.

This clonotype was detected a few times. V is TRBV4-3 and J is TRBJ1-2; no clear D gene. V gave up 4 bases and J gave up 0 bases, with 9 bases separating them. This CDR3 region has 14 residues. CDR1 and CDR2 from the germline V gene are LGHNA and YSLEER. The CDR3 DNA reads as TGCGCCAGCAGCCGAGGGCAGACTAACTATGGCTACACCTTC. This translates into CASSRGQTNYGYTF.

The table lists this clonotype with a few counts. The V gene is TRBV6-1, the J gene TRBJ2-1, with 8 bases lining up with TRBD2. Germline V gene data show CDR1 as MNHNS and CDR2 as SASEGT. This CDR3 region has 15 residues. Unmatched junction bases numbered 10, after V lost 5 bases and J lost 7 bases. This chain's CDR3 is CASSRTPLAANEQFF. CDR3 DNA: TGTGCCAGCAGTCGTACCCCACTAGCGGCGAATGAGCAGTTCTTC.

The genes are TRBV4-1 and TRBJ1-1, with D uncertain. Trimming left V 0 bases short and J 7 bases short, with 9 bases between. The CDR3 length is 13 residues. Germline-derived CDR1 and CDR2 are MGHRA and YSYEKL. In DNA form, the CDR3 reads TGCGCCAGCAGCCAAGAGGAGGCAGGTGAAGCTTTCTTT. This gives the protein CASSQEEAGEAFF.